This T cell receptor beta chain is from a study of T cell responses to AZD1222 COVID-19 vaccine. Study-level results: Distributed over spike, vaccine-associated CD4 TCRs predominated at 160-218 and 743-854. Unmutated variant regions reportedly attract nearly half of all spike-specific TCRs.

Concerning this clone: Its target is not known.

Clones were sequenced by immunoSEQ multiplex PCR, and TCRdb holds only the in-frame ones, with some missing. The data show approximately 150,000 clones, about 89% seen once. Here the sequenced sample was peripheral blood, taken on day 0 of AZD1222 vaccination. The receptor was derived from an adult in good health.

The CDR3 DNA follows: TGTGCCAGCAGCTTAGGCGTGGGAGCAAATGAAAAACTGTTTTTT. Translation gives CASSLGVGANEKLFF. The chain joins TRBV11-2 to TRBJ1-4, with D unresolved. Per the germline V gene, CDR1 is SGHAT and CDR2 is FQNNGV. This CDR3 comprises 15 residues. The V gene lost 1 base and the J gene lost 5 bases, with 11 bases spanning the gap.